This entry lists 19 T cell receptor beta chains sequenced from one sample in a study of T cells in Graves' hyperthyroidism and ophthalmopathy. It was RNA transcripts that yielded the amplified TCR beta CDR3 regions. The HTBI primer set drove a first-round RT-PCR of the TCR CDR3. TCRdb analysed the multiplex PCR reads with MiXCR anew, one entry per CDR3 protein. The data hold roughly 800,000 distinct CDR3 sequences, with roughly 40% observed a single time. Sequenced: blood. The receptors shown here come from a man aged 18-30 years with Graves' hyperthyroidism.

This clonotype was seen a handful of times. The rearrangement uses TRBV11-2 and TRBJ2-7; no clear D gene. V was shortened by 2 bases and J by 4 bases, with 18 bases between the two germline ends. Germline V gene lookup returns CDR1 SGHAT and CDR2 FQNNGV. This CDR3 has 16 residues. The CDR3 DNA is TGTGCCAGCAGCTTATTCTCGGCGGTGGCAGATTACGAGCAGTACTTC. It specifies CASSLFSAVADYEQYF.

This clonotype was seen many times. This sequence joins TRBV10-3 and TRBJ1-6, with D perhaps matching TRBD1 (6 bases). The CDR3 extends over 17 amino acids. Per the germline V gene, CDR1 is ENHRY and CDR2 is SYGVKD. The V and J ends lost 2 bases and 3 bases respectively, with 14 bases between them. The CDR3: CAISEPPGQLYNSPLHF. DNA for the CDR3: TGTGCCATCAGTGAGCCTCCCGGACAGCTCTATAATTCACCCCTCCACTTT.

This chain connects TRBV7-2 to TRBJ2-7; possibly TRBD1 or TRBD2 for D (5 bases each). The CDR3 sequence is 15 residues long. Trimming pared 4 bases from V and 2 bases from J, leaving 15 bases between. The germline V gene encodes CDR1 SGHTA and CDR2 FQGNSA. The CDR3 is CASSWGMGVTYEQYF. CDR3 nucleotides: TGTGCCAGCAGCTGGGGGATGGGCGTCACCTACGAGCAGTACTTC.

The V gene is TRBV2, the J gene TRBJ2-5; 8 bases align to TRBD2. Per germline, CDR1 SNHLY and CDR2 FYNNEI. Germline trimming cut 6 bases from V and 3 bases from J; bases unmatched to any gene: 18. The CDR3 consists of 18 residues. The CDR3 region has the DNA TGTGCCAGCAGGCCCAGCGGGAGTGCTGGGAAAGGCGAAGAGACCCAGTACTTC. It translates to CASRPSGSAGKGEETQYF.

On this clonotype: The junction does not match germline at one end; this may be a read error. This chain joins TRBV10-3 and TRBJ1-2; D gene unclear. CDR1 is ENHRY and CDR2 is SYGVKD in the germline V gene. The CDR3 length is 13 residues. CDR3 in DNA: TGTGCCAGCAGTGAGGAGCCCCTGCGTGGCTACACCTTC. Its protein is CASSEEPLRGYTF.

The sample holds many counts of this clonotype. V is TRBV29-1 and J is TRBJ1-3, with D unresolved. Germline V lookup: CDR1 SQVTM, CDR2 ANQGSEA. Trimming left V 3 bases short and J 0 bases short, with 9 bases between. This CDR3 region has 14 residues. The CDR3 is CSVEGGSSGNTIYF. Here the CDR3 DNA reads TGCAGCGTTGAGGGAGGGAGCTCTGGAAACACCATATATTTT.

V usage is TRBV5-1 and J usage is TRBJ1-1; D possibly corresponds to TRBD1 (5 bases). CDR1 SGHRS and CDR2 YFSETQ come from the germline V gene. The CDR3 runs to 13 residues. The V end lost 6 bases, the J end lost 2 bases, and 11 bases lay between the germline ends. For the CDR3, the DNA is TGCGCCAGCAAGGCAGGGAGTAACACTGAAGCTTTCTTT. This gives the protein CASKAGSNTEAFF.

This clonotype has more than one count but fewer than ten. This chain links TRBV7-3 with TRBJ1-1; D ambiguous. The V end was cut by 5 bases, the J end by 5 bases, with 21 bases between. CDR1 and CDR2 (germline): SGHTA, FQGTGA. The CDR3 is made up of 16 amino acids. This CDR3 reads CASSLLRRERNTEAFF. The DNA for the CDR3 is TGTGCCAGCAGCCTCCTTCGAAGGGAACGGAATACTGAAGCTTTCTTT.

In the case of this clonotype: The germline gene is not matched at one end of the junction; a read error may be the cause. The chain employs TRBV12-3 or TRBV12-4 and TRBJ1-1, with D possibly matching TRBD1 (6 bases). The CDR3 runs 12 residues. CDR3: CTSSFPDSEALF. The CDR3 bases are TGTACCAGCAGTTTCCCGGACAGTGAAGCTCTCTTT.

This clonotype was observed a single time. V usage is TRBV5-1 and J usage is TRBJ2-7, with D maybe TRBD1 (5 bases). The CDR3 is made up of 16 amino acids. CDR1 is SGHRS and CDR2 is YFSETQ in the germline V gene. V was shortened by 1 base and J by 2 bases, with 16 bases between the two germline ends. The CDR3 spells CASSLPEGVSTYEQYF. The CDR3, as DNA: TGCGCCAGCAGCTTGCCTGAAGGGGTATCTACCTACGAGCAGTACTTC. Full variable domain (outside the CDR3, taken from reference TRBV5-1 and TRBJ2-7): KAGVTQTPRYLIKTRGQQVTLSCSPISGHRSVSWYQQTPGQGLQFLFEYFSETQRNKGNFPGRFSGRQFSNSRSEMNVSTLELGDSALYLCASSLPEGVSTYEQYFGPGTRLTVT.

As for this clonotype: At one end, the junction sequence differs from germline, possibly due to a read error. The CDR3 here is CASSEAEHSEAFF. The CDR3 coding sequence is TGTGCCAGCAGTGAAGCTGAGCATTCGGAAGCTTTCTTT. The gene calls are TRBV10-3 and TRBJ1-1; the D is unclear. The length of the CDR3 is 13 residues. From germline, CDR1 is ENHRY and CDR2 SYGVKD.

The table lists this clonotype with a few counts. V gene TRBV4-1 combines with J gene TRBJ2-5; TRBD2 matches at 7 bases. Looked up from germline, CDR1 is MGHRA and CDR2 is YSYEKL. This CDR3 spans 15 amino acids. The V gene end was trimmed by 4 bases and the J gene end by 4 bases; junction bases not matched to a gene: 9. CDR3 region: CASSRFVGGGETQYF. CDR3 nucleotide sequence: TGCGCCAGCAGCCGGTTTGTGGGGGGGGGAGAGACCCAGTACTTC.

In its sample, this clonotype was seen a few times. This chain joins TRBV5-1 and TRBJ2-7; possibly TRBD2 for D (5 bases). Trimming left V 4 bases short and J 5 bases short, with 16 bases between. The CDR3 sequence is 14 residues long. Looked up from germline, CDR1 is SGHRS and CDR2 is YFSETQ. This chain's CDR3 is CASSPGLGVHEQYF. DNA for the CDR3: TGCGCCAGCAGCCCCGGACTCGGGGTCCACGAGCAGTACTTC.

The chain carries TRBV11-2 and TRBJ2-3; the D gene is possibly TRBD2 (6 bases). Germline-derived CDR1 and CDR2 are SGHAT and FQNNGV. The CDR3 loop spans 14 amino acids. V shed 3 bases and J shed 4 bases, with 11 bases lying between them. Here the CDR3 reads CASSLISGPDTQYF. In DNA, the CDR3 is TGTGCCAGCAGCTTGATTAGCGGCCCAGATACGCAGTATTTT.

The chain links TRBV29-1 to TRBJ2-2; D uncertain. The ends were cut back, 6 bases at V and 8 bases at J, with 10 bases in the middle. Per the germline V gene, CDR1 is SQVTM and CDR2 is ANQGSEA. The CDR3 runs to 11 residues. CDR3 sequence reads: CSVKASGELFF. The CDR3 DNA follows: TGCAGCGTGAAGGCATCTGGGGAGCTGTTTTTT.

This chain connects TRBV7-2 to TRBJ1-3; D call uncertain. Trimming took 5 bases from V and 0 from J, leaving 8 bases between them. Germline assignment: CDR1 SGHTA and CDR2 FQGNSA. The CDR3 is made up of 14 amino acids. Here the CDR3 reads CASSVGFSGNTIYF. In nucleotides, the CDR3 is TGTGCCAGCAGCGTCGGATTCTCTGGAAACACCATATATTTT.

This clonotype was seen just once. V is TRBV10-2 and J is TRBJ2-7; no reliable D call. V lost 6 bases and J lost 7, with 19 bases in between. The length of the CDR3 is 14 residues. The germline V gene encodes CDR1 WSHSY and CDR2 SAAADI. CDR3 loop: CASSPQSSYNEQYF. The CDR3 region has the DNA TGCGCCAGCAGCCCACAGAGCTCCTACAATGAGCAGTACTTC.

The chain couples TRBV7-9 to TRBJ2-7; no clear D gene. The CDR3 runs to 14 residues. The V and J ends lost 3 bases and 2 bases respectively, with 11 bases between them. The V gene's germline CDR1 is SEHNR and CDR2 FQNEAQ (reference sequence). The CDR3 nucleotides read TGTGCCAGCAGCTTCCATGGGGTGCCCTACGAGCAGTACTTC. Protein sequence: CASSFHGVPYEQYF. The whole variable domain, remainder taken from reference TRBV7-9 and TRBJ2-7, is DTGVSQNPRHKITKRGQNVTFRCDPISEHNRLYWYRQTLGQGPEFLTYFQNEAQLEKSRLLSDRFSAERPKGSFSTLEIQRTEQGDSAMYLCASSFHGVPYEQYFGPGTRLTVT.

This clonotype showed up many times. The rearrangement uses TRBV14 and TRBJ1-1; D is uncertain. Per the germline V gene, CDR1 is SGHDN and CDR2 is FVKESK. This CDR3 contains 14 residues. Trimming took off 4 bases at V and 0 bases at J, with 9 bases between the two ends. CDR3 nucleotide sequence: TGTGCCAGCAGCCCCCTCGGGATGAACACTGAAGCTTTCTTT. It specifies CASSPLGMNTEAFF.